The 27 T cell receptor beta chains presented below share a single source sample, sequenced in a study of blood T cell repertoires in COVID-19. The data were produced by immunoSEQ multiplex PCR, yet TCRdb's version contains in-frame clones alone and is incomplete. The sample lists roughly 250,000 clones, about 90% occurring once. Sequencing was carried out using peripheral blood. Receptors were obtained from a woman in her thirties or forties with acute or convalescent COVID-19.

This chain connects TRBV2 to TRBJ1-6; 7 nucleotides agree with TRBD1. The germline V gene encodes CDR1 SNHLY and CDR2 FYNNEI. The CDR3 spans 15 residues. J lost 6 bases, V lost 5 bases, and 7 bases had no gene match. The CDR3 DNA sequence: TGTGCCAGCAGTATCGACAGGGAAGCTAATTCACCCCTCCACTTT. This sequence encodes CASSIDREANSPLHF.

The chain carries TRBV5-6 and TRBJ2-1, with 7 bases aligning to TRBD2. CDR1 is SGHDT, CDR2 YYEEEE, per germline. This CDR3 has 11 amino acids. The trim removed 5 bases at V and 9 bases at J, leaving 2 bases unmatched. In nucleotides, the CDR3 is TGTGCCAGCAGTAGACTAGCTGAGCAGTTCTTC. Its translation is CASSRLAEQFF.

The chain recombines TRBV10-3 with TRBJ1-1, with 7 bases aligning to TRBD1. Trimming took 2 bases from V and 5 from J; bases not matched to a gene: 2. Germline assignment: CDR1 ENHRY and CDR2 SYGVKD. The CDR3 loop spans 13 amino acids. CDR3 bases: TGTGCCATCAGTGAGGGCAGGGGGACTGAAGCTTTCTTT. As protein: CAISEGRGTEAFF.

This rearrangement joins TRBV7-3 to TRBJ2-1; 9 bases match TRBD1. J lost 7 bases, V lost 1 base, and 14 bases had no gene match. Germline V CDR1 and CDR2: SGHTA, FQGTGA. The length of the CDR3 is 18 residues. The CDR3 protein is CASSLRVGEQGARNEQFF. CDR3 nucleotides: TGTGCCAGCAGCTTAAGAGTGGGGGAACAGGGGGCGCGGAATGAGCAGTTCTTC.

V usage is TRBV7-3 and J usage is TRBJ2-1; the D gene is possibly TRBD2 (6 bases). V was pared by 6 bases and J by 6 bases, with 12 bases between. This CDR3 has 13 residues. Germline V gives CDR1 SGHTA, CDR2 FQGTGA. CDR3 sequence reads: CASSSTTSNEQFF. CDR3 coding DNA: TGTGCCAGCAGTTCTACGACTAGCAATGAGCAGTTCTTC.

CDR3 in DNA: TGTGCCAGCAGTGTGGAAGGCGGGCCTGGAAACACCATATATTTT. Translation: CASSVEGGPGNTIYF. The genes are TRBV2 and TRBJ1-3, with D unclear. Germline CDR1 and CDR2: SNHLY and FYNNEI. V lost 4 bases, J lost 2 bases, and 12 bases lay in between. The CDR3 has 15 amino acids.

This clone was seen a handful of times. The J gene is TRBJ1-6, the V gene TRBV6-4; TRBD1 aligns across 8 bases. The germline gives CDR1 MRHNA, CDR2 SNTAGT. J was trimmed by 7 bases and V by 0 bases; bases with no gene match: 2. The CDR3 is 15 residues long. The chain's CDR3 is CASSDSRTGNSPLHF. The CDR3 nucleotides are TGTGCCAGCAGTGACTCGAGGACAGGGAATTCACCCCTCCACTTT.

The chain combines TRBV2 with TRBJ1-6, with 8 bases matching TRBD1. The CDR3 is made up of 15 amino acids. V shed 7 bases, J shed 7 bases, and the junction held 9 bases outside the gene matches. Germline V lookup: CDR1 SNHLY, CDR2 FYNNEI. CDR3 amino acids: CASTPDRAGNSPLHF. As DNA, the CDR3 is TGTGCCAGCACCCCGGACAGGGCCGGCAATTCACCCCTCCACTTT.

This chain joins TRBV2 and TRBJ1-2, with a tentative D call TRBD1 (5 bases). The CDR3 is 14 amino acids. V was clipped by 2 bases and J by 5 bases, with 12 bases between them. Per the germline V gene, CDR1 is SNHLY and CDR2 is FYNNEI. CDR3 sequence reads: CASSEQGVSYGYTF. CDR3 nucleotide sequence: TGTGCCAGCAGTGAACAAGGGGTTAGTTATGGCTACACCTTC.

This rearrangement joins TRBV19 to TRBJ1-1; 7 bases are shared with TRBD1. CDR3 size: 18 residues. The J segment lost 3 bases and the V segment lost 5 bases, leaving 18 bases of the junction unmatched. Germline values: CDR1 LNHDA, CDR2 SQIVND (reference sequence). This CDR3 is CASSPIGQAKIWDTEAFF. As DNA, the CDR3 is TGTGCCAGTAGTCCCATAGGACAGGCAAAAATTTGGGACACTGAAGCTTTCTTT. The full variable domain, with the rest looked up from reference TRBV19 and TRBJ1-1, is DGGITQSPKYLFRKEGQNVTLSCEQNLNHDAMYWYRQDPGQGLRLIYYSQIVNDFQKGDIAEGYSVSREKKESFPLTVTSAQKNPTAFYLCASSPIGQAKIWDTEAFFGQGTRLTVV.

The DNA of the CDR3 is TGTGCCAGCAGTACGGCGGGGTTCACAGATACGCAGTATTTT. Protein product: CASSTAGFTDTQYF. The genes are TRBV2 and TRBJ2-3; D is possibly TRBD2 (6 bases). Germline assignment: CDR1 SNHLY and CDR2 FYNNEI. This CDR3 has 14 amino acids. The V and J ends lost 5 bases and 2 bases respectively, with 11 bases between them.

The rearrangement joins TRBV4-2 to TRBJ1-5; D remains ambiguous. Trimming left V 0 bases short and J 3 bases short, with 21 bases between. The germline CDR1 and CDR2 sequences are LGHNA and YNFKEQ. The CDR3 runs to 19 residues. CDR3 residues: CASSQDGGSVTAPNQPQHF. The CDR3 nucleotides are TGTGCCAGCAGCCAAGATGGAGGTTCGGTCACGGCCCCCAATCAGCCCCAGCATTTT.

The chain carries TRBV15 and TRBJ1-1; 9 nucleotides line up with TRBD1. Looked up from germline, CDR1 is LNHNV and CDR2 is YYDKDF (reference sequence). There are 17 residues in the CDR3. The V segment lost 2 bases and the J segment 1 base; nucleotides outside the gene matches: 8. The CDR3 loop reads CATSRPHRTGENTEAFF. The CDR3 nucleotides are TGTGCCACCAGCAGACCCCATCGGACAGGGGAGAACACTGAAGCTTTCTTT.

This clone was seen a handful of times. The J gene is TRBJ1-5, the V gene TRBV10-3, with 8 bases that match TRBD1. The germline V gene has CDR1 ENHRY and CDR2 SYGVKD. This CDR3 has 14 amino acids. V lost 8 bases and J lost 0; bases outside the gene matches: 3. DNA for the CDR3: TGTGCCATCGGGACAGGCGATAGCAATCAGCCCCAGCATTTT. It yields the protein CAIGTGDSNQPQHF.

This rearrangement joins TRBV10-3 to TRBJ2-5, with D perhaps TRBD1 (6 bases). From germline, CDR1 is ENHRY and CDR2 SYGVKD. Trimming took 3 bases from V and 2 from J, leaving 16 bases between them. The CDR3 is made up of 16 amino acids. As DNA, the CDR3 is TGTGCCATCAGTGATTTCTCGGACAGATATCAAGAGACCCAGTACTTC. Protein product: CAISDFSDRYQETQYF.

This chain uses TRBV6-5 with TRBJ1-3; 7 bases line up with TRBD1. CDR1 is MNHEY and CDR2 is SVGAGI in the germline V gene. J lost 0 bases, V lost 6 bases, and 5 bases had no gene match. The CDR3 runs to 15 residues. CDR3 nucleotides: TGTGCCAGCAGCGAGACAGGGTTCTCTGGAAACACCATATATTTT. Its translation: CASSETGFSGNTIYF.

V and J are TRBV25-1 and TRBJ1-5, with D uncertain. The V gene's germline CDR1 is MGHDK and CDR2 SYGVNS. The CDR3 totals 15 residues. V lost 2 bases and J lost 0, with 8 bases in between. The CDR3 DNA sequence: TGTGCCAGCAGTGAACAGAGACATAGCAATCAGCCCCAGCATTTT. Its protein is CASSEQRHSNQPQHF.

The gene calls are TRBV18 and TRBJ1-4, with D possibly TRBD1 on 6 matching bases. Deletions cut 3 bases from V and 2 bases from J, with 7 bases between. The CDR3 sequence is 14 residues long. CDR1 is KGHSH, CDR2 LQKENI, per germline. The CDR3, as DNA: TGTGCCAGCTCACCGGACAGTACTAATGAAAAACTGTTTTTT. As protein: CASSPDSTNEKLFF.

The V and J genes are TRBV20-1 and TRBJ2-5; D ambiguous. V dropped 4 bases and J dropped 5 bases, with 8 bases sitting between them. This CDR3 has 11 residues. Germline CDR1 DFQATT, CDR2 SNEGSKA (reference sequence). In nucleotides, the CDR3 is TGCAGTGCTAAACGGAGTGAGACCCAGTACTTC. Amino acid sequence: CSAKRSETQYF.

Here the CDR3 DNA reads TGTGCCAGCAGCTTTCTCCGGGGTCACACTGAAGCTTTCTTT. Its protein product is CASSFLRGHTEAFF. The chain couples TRBV5-6 to TRBJ1-1; D remains ambiguous. CDR1 is SGHDT and CDR2 is YYEEEE in the germline V gene. CDR3 length equals 14 residues. The V and J ends lost 2 bases and 3 bases respectively, with 11 bases between them.

The chain employs TRBV5-1 and TRBJ1-1, with 8 bases identical to TRBD1. The junction had 14 bases not matched to a gene; V was cut back by 0 bases and J by 4 bases. The germline gives CDR1 SGHRS, CDR2 YFSETQ. The CDR3 spans 18 residues. The chain's CDR3 is CASSLGPSDRGSGTEAFF. The CDR3 coding sequence is TGCGCCAGCAGCTTGGGACCCTCCGACAGGGGAAGTGGCACTGAAGCTTTCTTT.

The rearrangement links TRBV15 to TRBJ1-1; D unclear. Germline assignment: CDR1 LNHNV and CDR2 YYDKDF (reference sequence). There are 17 residues in the CDR3. V shed 1 base and J shed 0 bases, with 15 bases lying between them. As DNA, the CDR3 is TGTGCCACCAGCAGAGGCAGCCTTAGCGGAATGAACACTGAAGCTTTCTTT. Translating gives CATSRGSLSGMNTEAFF.

The CDR3 is CAWSSHNINTEAFF. The CDR3 region has the DNA TGTGCCTGGAGTTCCCACAATATAAACACTGAAGCTTTCTTT. The chain is built from TRBV30 and TRBJ1-1; D gene ambiguous. From germline, CDR1 is GTSNPN and CDR2 SVGIG (reference sequence). Deletions cut 2 bases from V and 2 bases from J, with 12 bases between. This CDR3 is 14 amino acids long.

This clone was detected once. The gene calls are TRBV2 and TRBJ1-1, with TRBD1 matching 9 bases. This CDR3 is built from 15 residues. Germline lookup yields CDR1 SNHLY and CDR2 FYNNEI. V lost 6 bases to trimming and J lost 3 bases; unmatched junction nucleotides: 8. The CDR3 spells CASSAWTGEDTEAFF. CDR3 nucleotides: TGTGCCAGCAGCGCATGGACAGGGGAAGACACTGAAGCTTTCTTT.

V and J are TRBV4-1 and TRBJ1-5; D is perhaps TRBD1 (5 bases). CDR1 is MGHRA, CDR2 YSYEKL, per germline. The CDR3 loop spans 17 amino acids. Trimming took 2 bases from V and 4 from J, leaving 18 bases between them. The CDR3 loop is CASSQFAGGSGNQPQHF. The DNA for the CDR3 is TGCGCCAGCAGCCAATTCGCGGGGGGGTCCGGAAATCAGCCCCAGCATTTT.

A single count supports this clone. The J gene is TRBJ2-2, the V gene TRBV19; maybe TRBD2 (5 bases). V was shortened by 8 bases and J by 6 bases, with 16 bases between the two germline ends. This CDR3 is 14 amino acids long. The V gene's germline CDR1 is LNHDA and CDR2 SQIVND (reference sequence). The CDR3 DNA reads TGTGCCAGTCGCACCCGACGGGGATCCGGGGAGCTGTTTTTT. This codes for CASRTRRGSGELFF.

CDR3 coding DNA: TGCGCCACTGAGGGGGTGCGTTACGAGCAGTACGTC. Translation gives CATEGVRYEQYV. The chain joins TRBV10-1 to TRBJ2-7; perhaps TRBD1 as D (6 bases). Germline V gene data show CDR1 as WNHNN and CDR2 as SYGVQD (reference sequence). The length of the CDR3 is 12 residues. Trimming removed 10 bases from V and 4 bases from J, with 14 bases in between.